This T cell receptor (beta chain) was obtained from a study of cytomegalovirus exposure and HLA in healthy donors. On this clone itself: Its antigen is unidentified.

Primers for the PCR totalled 60 Vbeta and 13 Jbeta. Profiled with immunoSEQ multiplex PCR; TCRdb holds only in-frame clones, not every one. The repertoire holds 75,000 to 90,000 clones, with around 79% as singletons. The study, taken as a whole, reports: Later on, an analysis found that several of the most significant clusters appeared to be linked to common viral pathogens, which included parvovirus B19. Reports indicated that the classifier achieved high specificity and sensitivity in diagnosing cytomegalovirus status. CMV antigen specificity of a few CMV-associated chains was confirmed in vitro.

Germline trimming cut 6 bases from V and 4 bases from J; bases unmatched to any gene: 3. The germline CDR1 and CDR2 sequences are MNHEY and SMNVEV (reference sequence). This CDR3 contains 13 residues. The sequence was obtained from a male donor in good health and CMV-seropositive. The rearrangement links TRBV27 to TRBJ2-3; TRBD1 matches 8 bases. Material for sequencing was PBMCs. CDR3 sequence (DNA): TGTGCCAGCAGGAGGACAGGGCCAGATACGCAGTATTTT. Encoded protein: CASRRTGPDTQYF.